This entry features one T cell receptor beta chain sequence. V was clipped by 4 bases and J by 9 bases, with 7 bases between them. The CDR3 covers 11 residues. Germline assignment: CDR1 SGHAT and CDR2 FQNNGV. Generated by immunoSEQ multiplex PCR, the TCRdb table keeps only in-frame clones and is missing some. Among some 120,000 clones listed, 82% were seen once. The record originates from a study of blood T cell repertoires in COVID-19. The sample taken for sequencing was peripheral blood. The clonotype comes from a man between 65 and 85 years old with acute or convalescent COVID-19. The V gene is TRBV11-2, the J gene TRBJ2-1; D uncertain. CDR3 sequence: CASSSGREQFF. CDR3 bases: TGTGCCAGCAGCTCAGGCCGTGAGCAGTTCTTC.